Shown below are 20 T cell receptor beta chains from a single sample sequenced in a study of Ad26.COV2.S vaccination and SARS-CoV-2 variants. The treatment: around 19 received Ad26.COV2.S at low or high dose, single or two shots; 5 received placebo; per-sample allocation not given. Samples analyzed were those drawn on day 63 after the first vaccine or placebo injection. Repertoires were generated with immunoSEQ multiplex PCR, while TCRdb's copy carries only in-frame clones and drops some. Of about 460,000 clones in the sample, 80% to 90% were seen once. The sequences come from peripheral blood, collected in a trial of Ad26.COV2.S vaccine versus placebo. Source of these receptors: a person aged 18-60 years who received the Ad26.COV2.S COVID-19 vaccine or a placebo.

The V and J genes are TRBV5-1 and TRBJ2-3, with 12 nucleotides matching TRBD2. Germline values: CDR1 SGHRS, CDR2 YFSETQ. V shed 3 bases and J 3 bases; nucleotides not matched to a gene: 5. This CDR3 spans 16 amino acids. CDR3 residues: CASSSRLAGVTDTQYF. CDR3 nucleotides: TGCGCCAGCAGCTCGAGACTAGCGGGGGTTACAGATACGCAGTATTTT. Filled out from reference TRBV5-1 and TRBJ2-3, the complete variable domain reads KAGVTQTPRYLIKTRGQQVTLSCSPISGHRSVSWYQQTPGQGLQFLFEYFSETQRNKGNFPGRFSGRQFSNSRSEMNVSTLELGDSALYLCASSSRLAGVTDTQYFGPGTRLTVL.

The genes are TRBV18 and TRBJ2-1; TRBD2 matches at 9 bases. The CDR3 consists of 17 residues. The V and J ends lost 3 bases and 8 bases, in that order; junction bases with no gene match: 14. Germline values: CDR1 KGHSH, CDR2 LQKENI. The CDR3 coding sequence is TGTGCCAGCTCACCGAATCGACTAGCGGCCTATGATGATGAGCAGTTCTTC. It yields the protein CASSPNRLAAYDDEQFF.

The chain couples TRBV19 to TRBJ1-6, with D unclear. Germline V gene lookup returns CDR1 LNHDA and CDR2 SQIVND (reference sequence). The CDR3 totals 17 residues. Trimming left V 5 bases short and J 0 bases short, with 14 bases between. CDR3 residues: CASSVTTQSSYNSPLHF. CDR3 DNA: TGTGCCAGTAGTGTAACGACACAGAGCTCCTATAATTCACCCCTCCACTTT.

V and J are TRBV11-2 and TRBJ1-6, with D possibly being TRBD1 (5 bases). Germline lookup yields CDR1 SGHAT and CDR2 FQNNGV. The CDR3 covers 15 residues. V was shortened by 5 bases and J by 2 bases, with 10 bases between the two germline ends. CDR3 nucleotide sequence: TGTGCCAGCAGCCCACCGGACACCTATAATTCACCCCTCCACTTT. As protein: CASSPPDTYNSPLHF.

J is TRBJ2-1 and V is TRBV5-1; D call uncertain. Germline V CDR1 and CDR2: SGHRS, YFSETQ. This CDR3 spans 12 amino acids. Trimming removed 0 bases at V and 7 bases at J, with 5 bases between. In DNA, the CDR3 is TGCGCCAGCAGCTTGGCCGGGAATGAGCAGTTCTTC. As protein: CASSLAGNEQFF. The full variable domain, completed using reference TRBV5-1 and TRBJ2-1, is KAGVTQTPRYLIKTRGQQVTLSCSPISGHRSVSWYQQTPGQGLQFLFEYFSETQRNKGNFPGRFSGRQFSNSRSEMNVSTLELGDSALYLCASSLAGNEQFFGPGTRLTVL.

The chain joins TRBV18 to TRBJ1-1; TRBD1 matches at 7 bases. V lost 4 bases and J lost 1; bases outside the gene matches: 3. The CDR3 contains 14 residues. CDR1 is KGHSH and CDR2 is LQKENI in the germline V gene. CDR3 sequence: CASSRDRANTEAFF. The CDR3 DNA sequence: TGTGCCAGCTCACGTGACAGGGCGAACACTGAAGCTTTCTTT.

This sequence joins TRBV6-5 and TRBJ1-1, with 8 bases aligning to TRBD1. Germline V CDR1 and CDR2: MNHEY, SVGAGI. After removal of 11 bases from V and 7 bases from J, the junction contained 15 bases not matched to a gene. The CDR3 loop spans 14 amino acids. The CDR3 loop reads CASQPKPGGVEAFF. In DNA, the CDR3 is TGTGCCTCCCAGCCTAAACCAGGGGGCGTTGAAGCTTTCTTT.

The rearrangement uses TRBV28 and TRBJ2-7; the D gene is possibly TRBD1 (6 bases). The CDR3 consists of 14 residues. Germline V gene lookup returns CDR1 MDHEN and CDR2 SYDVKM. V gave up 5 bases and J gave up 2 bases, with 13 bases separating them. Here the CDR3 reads CASSAPQGTYEQYF. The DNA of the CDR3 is TGTGCCAGCAGTGCCCCACAGGGAACCTACGAGCAGTACTTC.

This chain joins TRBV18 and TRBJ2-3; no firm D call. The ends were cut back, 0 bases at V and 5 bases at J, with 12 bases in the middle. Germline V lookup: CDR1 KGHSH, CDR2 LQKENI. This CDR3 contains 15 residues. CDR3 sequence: CASSPPTGRLDTQYF. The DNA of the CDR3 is TGTGCCAGCTCACCACCGACGGGTAGGCTAGATACGCAGTATTTT.

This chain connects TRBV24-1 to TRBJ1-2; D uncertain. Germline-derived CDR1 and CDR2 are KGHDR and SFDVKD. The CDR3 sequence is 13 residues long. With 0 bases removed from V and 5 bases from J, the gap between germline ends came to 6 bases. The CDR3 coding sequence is TGTGCCACCAGTGATTTGTGGGGTTATGGCTACACCTTC. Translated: CATSDLWGYGYTF.

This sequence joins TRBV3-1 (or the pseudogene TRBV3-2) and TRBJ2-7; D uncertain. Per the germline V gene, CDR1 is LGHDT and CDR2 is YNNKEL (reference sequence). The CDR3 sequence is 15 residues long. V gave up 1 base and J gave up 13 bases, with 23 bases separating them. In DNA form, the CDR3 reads TGTGCCAGCAGCCAAGCCTATTTTGTAGGGCAGCCTTTCTACTTC. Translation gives CASSQAYFVGQPFYF.

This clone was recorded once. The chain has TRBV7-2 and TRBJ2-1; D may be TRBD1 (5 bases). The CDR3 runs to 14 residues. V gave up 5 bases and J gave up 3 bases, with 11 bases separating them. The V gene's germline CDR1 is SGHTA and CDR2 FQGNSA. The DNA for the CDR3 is TGTGCCAGCAGCCCTCCGGACAACTACAATGAGCAGTTCTTC. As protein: CASSPPDNYNEQFF.

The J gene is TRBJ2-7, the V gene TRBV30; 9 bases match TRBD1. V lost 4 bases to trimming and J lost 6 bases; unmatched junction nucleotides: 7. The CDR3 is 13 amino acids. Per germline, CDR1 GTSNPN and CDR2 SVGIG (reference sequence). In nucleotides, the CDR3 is TGTGCCTGGACTCTGGGACAGGGATCCGAGCAGTACTTC. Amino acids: CAWTLGQGSEQYF. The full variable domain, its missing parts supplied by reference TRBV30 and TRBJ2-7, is SQTIHQWPATLVQPVGSPLSLECTVEGTSNPNLYWYRQAAGRGLQLLFYSVGIGQISSEVPQNLSASRPQDRQFILSSKKLLLSDSGFYLCAWTLGQGSEQYFGPGTRLTVT.

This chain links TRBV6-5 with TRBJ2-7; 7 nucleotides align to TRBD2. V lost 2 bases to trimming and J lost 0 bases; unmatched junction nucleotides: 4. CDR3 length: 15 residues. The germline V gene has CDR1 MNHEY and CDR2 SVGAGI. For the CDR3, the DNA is TGTGCCAGCAGTTACGCGAGCGGGAACTCCTACGAGCAGTACTTC. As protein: CASSYASGNSYEQYF.

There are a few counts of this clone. The CDR3 nucleotides are TGTGCCAGCAGTTACCCGGCAGCCACCGGGGAGCTGTTTTTT. Protein: CASSYPAATGELFF. V is TRBV6-5 and J is TRBJ2-2; D gene uncertain. The germline gives CDR1 MNHEY, CDR2 SVGAGI. Trimming took 2 bases from V and 4 from J, leaving 8 bases between them. This CDR3 region has 14 residues.

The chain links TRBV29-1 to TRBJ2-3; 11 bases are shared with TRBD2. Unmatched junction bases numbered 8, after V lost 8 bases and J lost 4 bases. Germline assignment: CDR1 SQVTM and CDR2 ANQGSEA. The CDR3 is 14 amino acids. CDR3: CSHTLAGASDTQYF. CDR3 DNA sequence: TGCAGCCATACACTAGCGGGAGCCTCAGATACGCAGTATTTT.

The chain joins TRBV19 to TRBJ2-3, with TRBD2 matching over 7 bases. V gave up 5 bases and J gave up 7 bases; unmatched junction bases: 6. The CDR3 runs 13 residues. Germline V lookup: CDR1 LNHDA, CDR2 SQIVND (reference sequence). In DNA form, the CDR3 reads TGTGCCAGTAGTCCTCCGGGGGGAAATACGCAGTATTTT. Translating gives CASSPPGGNTQYF. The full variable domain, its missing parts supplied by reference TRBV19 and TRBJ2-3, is DGGITQSPKYLFRKEGQNVTLSCEQNLNHDAMYWYRQDPGQGLRLIYYSQIVNDFQKGDIAEGYSVSREKKESFPLTVTSAQKNPTAFYLCASSPPGGNTQYFGPGTRLTVL.

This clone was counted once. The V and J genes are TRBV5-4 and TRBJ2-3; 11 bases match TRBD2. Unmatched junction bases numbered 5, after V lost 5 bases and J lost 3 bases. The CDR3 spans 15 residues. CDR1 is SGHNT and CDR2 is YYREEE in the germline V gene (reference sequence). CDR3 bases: TGTGCCAGCAGAATTCGGACTAGCGGGACAGATACGCAGTATTTT. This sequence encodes CASRIRTSGTDTQYF.

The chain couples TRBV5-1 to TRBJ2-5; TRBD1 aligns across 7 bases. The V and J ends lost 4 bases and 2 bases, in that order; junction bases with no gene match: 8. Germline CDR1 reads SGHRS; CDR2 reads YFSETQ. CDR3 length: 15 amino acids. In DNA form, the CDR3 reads TGCGCCAGCAGCACTACCCCGGGACAGCAAGAGACCCAGTACTTC. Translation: CASSTTPGQQETQYF.

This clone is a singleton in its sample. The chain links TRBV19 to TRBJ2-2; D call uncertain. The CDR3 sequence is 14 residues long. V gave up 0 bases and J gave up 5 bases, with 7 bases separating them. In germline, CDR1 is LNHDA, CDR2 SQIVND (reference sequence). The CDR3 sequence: CASSIDSFTGELFF. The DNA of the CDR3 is TGTGCCAGTAGTATAGACAGCTTTACCGGGGAGCTGTTTTTT. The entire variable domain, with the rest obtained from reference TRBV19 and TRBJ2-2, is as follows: DGGITQSPKYLFRKEGQNVTLSCEQNLNHDAMYWYRQDPGQGLRLIYYSQIVNDFQKGDIAEGYSVSREKKESFPLTVTSAQKNPTAFYLCASSIDSFTGELFFGEGSRLTVL.